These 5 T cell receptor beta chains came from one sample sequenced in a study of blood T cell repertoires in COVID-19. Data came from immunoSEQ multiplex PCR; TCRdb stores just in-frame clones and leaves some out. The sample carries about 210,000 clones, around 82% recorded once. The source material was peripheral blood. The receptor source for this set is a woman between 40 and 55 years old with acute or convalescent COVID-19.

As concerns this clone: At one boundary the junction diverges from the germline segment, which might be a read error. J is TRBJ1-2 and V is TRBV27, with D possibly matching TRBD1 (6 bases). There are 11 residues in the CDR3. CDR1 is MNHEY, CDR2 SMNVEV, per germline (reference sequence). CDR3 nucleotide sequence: TGTGCCAGCAGGGCGAGGGGGATTGATATCTTC. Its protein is CASRARGIDIF.

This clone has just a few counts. This chain's CDR3 is CASSQAGEINYGYTF. CDR3 DNA sequence: TGCGCCAGCAGTCAAGCCGGGGAGATAAACTATGGCTACACCTTC. This chain joins TRBV23-1 and TRBJ1-2; no clear D. TRBV23-1 is designated an ORF whose function remains uncertain. V gave up 2 bases and J gave up 2 bases, with 12 bases separating them. The CDR3 is made up of 15 amino acids.

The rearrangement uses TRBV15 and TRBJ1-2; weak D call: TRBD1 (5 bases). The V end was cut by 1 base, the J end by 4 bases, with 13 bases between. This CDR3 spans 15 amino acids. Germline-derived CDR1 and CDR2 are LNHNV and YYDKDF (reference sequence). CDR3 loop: CATSRGGEAIYGYTF. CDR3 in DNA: TGTGCCACCAGCAGAGGGGGGGAAGCAATCTATGGCTACACCTTC.

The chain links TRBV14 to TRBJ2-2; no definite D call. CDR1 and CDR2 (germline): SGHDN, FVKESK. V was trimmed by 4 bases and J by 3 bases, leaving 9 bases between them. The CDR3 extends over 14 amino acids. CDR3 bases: TGTGCCAGCAGCCCTCGCCAGTACACCGGGGAGCTGTTTTTT. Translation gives CASSPRQYTGELFF.

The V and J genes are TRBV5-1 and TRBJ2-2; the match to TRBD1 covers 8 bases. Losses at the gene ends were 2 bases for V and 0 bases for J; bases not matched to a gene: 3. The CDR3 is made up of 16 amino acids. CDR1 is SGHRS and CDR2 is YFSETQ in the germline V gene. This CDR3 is CASSLGQGANTGELFF. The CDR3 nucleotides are TGCGCCAGCAGCTTAGGACAGGGCGCGAACACCGGGGAGCTGTTTTTT.